This TCR beta chain appears in the sequencing data of a study of T cell responses to AZD1222 COVID-19 vaccine. This table comes from immunoSEQ multiplex PCR, and its TCRdb copy is limited to in-frame clones, with some not included. The sample carries more than 80,000 clones, around 90% recorded once. The CDR3 length is 17 residues. The trim removed 3 bases at V and 2 bases at J, leaving 9 bases unmatched. Germline assignment: CDR1 LNHDA and CDR2 SQIVND (reference sequence). The material sequenced was peripheral blood, taken 28 days after the second AZD1222 dose. The V gene is TRBV19, the J gene TRBJ2-1; 8 bases line up with TRBD2. This receptor was identified in an adult who received the AZD1222 COVID-19 vaccine. The chain's CDR3 is CASSIIAGPGAYNEQFF. The CDR3 DNA is TGTGCCAGTAGTATCATAGCGGGACCGGGCGCCTACAATGAGCAGTTCTTC.